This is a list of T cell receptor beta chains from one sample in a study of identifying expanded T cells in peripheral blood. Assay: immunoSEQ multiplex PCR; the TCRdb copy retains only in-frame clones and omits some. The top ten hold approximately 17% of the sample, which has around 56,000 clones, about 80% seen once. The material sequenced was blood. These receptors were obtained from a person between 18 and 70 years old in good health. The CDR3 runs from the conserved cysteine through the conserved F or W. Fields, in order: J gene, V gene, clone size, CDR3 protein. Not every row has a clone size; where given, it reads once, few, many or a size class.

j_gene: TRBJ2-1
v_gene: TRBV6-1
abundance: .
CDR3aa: CASSERFLWQFF

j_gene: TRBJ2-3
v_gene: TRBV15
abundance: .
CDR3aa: CATSRGLADPADTQYF

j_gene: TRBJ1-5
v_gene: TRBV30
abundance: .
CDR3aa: CAWRGTGVNQPQHF

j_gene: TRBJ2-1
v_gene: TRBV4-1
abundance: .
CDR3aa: CASSHRSGGTDEQFF

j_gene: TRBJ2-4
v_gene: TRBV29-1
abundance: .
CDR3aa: CSVAGTSMNIQYF

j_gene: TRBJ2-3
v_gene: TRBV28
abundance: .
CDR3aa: CASSLGGTTDTQYF

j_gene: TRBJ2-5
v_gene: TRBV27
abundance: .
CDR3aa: CASSRQGAQETQYF

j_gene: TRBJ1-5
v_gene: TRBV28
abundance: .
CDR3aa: CASSLWQGFGNQPQHF

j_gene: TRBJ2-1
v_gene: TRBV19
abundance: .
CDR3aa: CASSSTSGRNNEQFF

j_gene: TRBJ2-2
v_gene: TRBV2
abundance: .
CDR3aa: CASSRGLAGGSTGELFF

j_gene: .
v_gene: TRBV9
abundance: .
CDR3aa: CASSVAAGEDEQYF

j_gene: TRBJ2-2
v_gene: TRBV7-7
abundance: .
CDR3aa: CASSLGEDTGELFF

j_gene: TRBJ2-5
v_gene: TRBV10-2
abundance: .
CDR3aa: CASRGLGGGETQYF

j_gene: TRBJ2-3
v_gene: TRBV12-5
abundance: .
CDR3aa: CASGLITSGRPSTDTQYF

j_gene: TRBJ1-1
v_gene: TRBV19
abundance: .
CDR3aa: CASSQDTGMNTEAFF

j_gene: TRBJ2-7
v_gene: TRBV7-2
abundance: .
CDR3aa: CASSLVASYEQYF

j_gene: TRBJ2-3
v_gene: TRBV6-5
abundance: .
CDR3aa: CASTMGPTDTQYF

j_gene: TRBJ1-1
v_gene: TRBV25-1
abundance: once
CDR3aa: CASSDGGMNTEAFF

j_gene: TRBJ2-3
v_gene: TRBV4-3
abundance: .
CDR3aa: CASSSGLAGGNTQYF

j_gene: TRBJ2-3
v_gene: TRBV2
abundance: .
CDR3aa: CASPGTGNADTQYF

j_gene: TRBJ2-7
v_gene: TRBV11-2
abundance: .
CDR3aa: CASSSNEQYF

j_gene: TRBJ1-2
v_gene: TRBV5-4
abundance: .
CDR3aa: CASSLGTDRGFGGYTF

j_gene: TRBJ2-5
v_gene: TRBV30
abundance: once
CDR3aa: CAWSSGQETQYF

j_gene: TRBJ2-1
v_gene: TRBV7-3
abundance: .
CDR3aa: CASSLLAGGEQFF

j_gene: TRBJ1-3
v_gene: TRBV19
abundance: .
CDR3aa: CASKEKESSGNTIYF

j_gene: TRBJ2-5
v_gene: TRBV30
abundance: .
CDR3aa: CAGSKGLRVETQYF

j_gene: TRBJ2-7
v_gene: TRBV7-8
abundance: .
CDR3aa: CASRPGTSGSWCF

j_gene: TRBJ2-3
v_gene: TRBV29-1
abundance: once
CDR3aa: CSVAPGQGKTDTQYF

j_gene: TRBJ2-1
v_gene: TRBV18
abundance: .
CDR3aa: CASSQPGLAGGSSYNEQFF

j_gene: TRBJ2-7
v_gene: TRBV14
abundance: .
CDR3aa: CASSQEARGSEQYF

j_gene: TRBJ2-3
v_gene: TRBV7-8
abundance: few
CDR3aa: CASRELPGNTDTQYF

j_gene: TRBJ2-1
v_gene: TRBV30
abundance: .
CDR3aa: CAWSLRGGNEQFF

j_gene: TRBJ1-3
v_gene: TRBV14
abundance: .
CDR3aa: CASSHKRAGSSGNTIYF

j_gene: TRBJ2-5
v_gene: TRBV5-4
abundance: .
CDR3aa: CASSPGGRSQETQYF

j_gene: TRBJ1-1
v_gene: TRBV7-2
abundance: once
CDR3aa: CASSDLQGFDTEAFF

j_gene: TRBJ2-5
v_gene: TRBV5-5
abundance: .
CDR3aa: CASSLVVTGEETQYF

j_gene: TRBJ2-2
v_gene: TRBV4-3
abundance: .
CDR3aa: CASSQGFSGVTGELFF

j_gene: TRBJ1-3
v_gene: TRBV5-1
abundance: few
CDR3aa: CASSTGSGNTIYF

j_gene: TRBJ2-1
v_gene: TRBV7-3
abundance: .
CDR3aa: CASSLLAGLYNEQFF

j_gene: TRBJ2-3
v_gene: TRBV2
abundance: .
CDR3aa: CASSSRASYTDTQYF

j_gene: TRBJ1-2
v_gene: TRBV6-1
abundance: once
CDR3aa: CASSEAIQGTGYGYTF